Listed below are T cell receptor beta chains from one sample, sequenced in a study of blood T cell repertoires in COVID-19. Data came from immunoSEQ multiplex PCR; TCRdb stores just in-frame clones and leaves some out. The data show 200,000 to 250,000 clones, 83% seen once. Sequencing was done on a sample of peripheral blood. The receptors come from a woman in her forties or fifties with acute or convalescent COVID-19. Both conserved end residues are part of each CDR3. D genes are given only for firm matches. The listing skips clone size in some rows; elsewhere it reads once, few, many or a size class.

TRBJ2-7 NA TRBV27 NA CASSFGGVRPEQYF TGTGCCAGCAGTTTCGGCGGTGTTAGGCCCGAGCAGTACTTC
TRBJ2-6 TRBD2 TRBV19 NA CASTPLTGGVGANVLTF TGTGCCAGTACCCCCCTCACTGGGGGGGTTGGGGCCAACGTCCTGACTTTC
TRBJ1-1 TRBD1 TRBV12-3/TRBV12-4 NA CASSLWGQEEAFF TGTGCCAGCAGTTTATGGGGACAGGAGGAAGCTTTCTTT
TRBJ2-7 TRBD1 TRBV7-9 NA CASSGQGEYEQYF TGTGCCAGCAGCGGACAGGGGGAGTACGAGCAGTACTTC
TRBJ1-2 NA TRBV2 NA CASIGVGPYGYTF TGTGCCAGCATCGGGGTAGGGCCCTATGGCTACACCTTC
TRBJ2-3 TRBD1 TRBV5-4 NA CASRRTGVTDTQYF TGTGCCAGCAGGAGGACAGGGGTCACAGATACGCAGTATTTT
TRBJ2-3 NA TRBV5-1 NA CASSPRDTNLDTQYF TGCGCCAGCAGCCCTCGGGACACAAACCTAGATACGCAGTATTTT
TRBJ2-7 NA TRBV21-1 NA CASSKSDRAYEQYF TGTGCCAGCAGCAAATCGGACAGGGCCTACGAGCAGTACTTC
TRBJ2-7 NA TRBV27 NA CASSSTDTYEQYF TGTGCCAGCAGTTCCACAGATACCTACGAGCAGTACTTC
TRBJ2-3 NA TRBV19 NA CASSIERVRTDTQYF TGTGCCAGTAGTATCGAGAGGGTCCGCACAGATACGCAGTATTTT
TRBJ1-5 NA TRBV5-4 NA CASSLDQGPNQPQHF TGTGCCAGCAGCTTGGATCAGGGCCCCAATCAGCCCCAGCATTTT
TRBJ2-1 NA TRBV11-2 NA CASSLDLRGEQFF TGTGCCAGCAGCTTAGATCTTAGGGGTGAGCAGTTCTTC
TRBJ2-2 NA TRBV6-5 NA CASRRATGELFF TGTGCCAGCAGGAGGGCTACCGGGGAGCTGTTTTTT
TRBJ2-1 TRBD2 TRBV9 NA CASSGRTSGGANEQFF TGTGCCAGCAGCGGCAGGACTAGCGGGGGGGCCAATGAGCAGTTCTTC
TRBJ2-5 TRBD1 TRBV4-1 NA CASSQVSTGGKQTQYF TGCGCCAGCAGCCAAGTCTCGACAGGGGGCAAGCAGACCCAGTACTTC
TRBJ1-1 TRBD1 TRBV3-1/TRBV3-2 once CASSQGTGRAFF TGTGCCAGCAGCCAGGGGACAGGTCGAGCTTTCTTT
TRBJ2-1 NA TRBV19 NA CASSIPHGTGNEQFF TGTGCCAGTAGTATTCCCCACGGGACTGGCAATGAGCAGTTCTTC
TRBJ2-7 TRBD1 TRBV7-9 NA CASSPLDRKVYEQYF TGTGCCAGCAGCCCCCTGGACAGGAAAGTCTACGAGCAGTACTTC
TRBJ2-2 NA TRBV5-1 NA CASSFTDRNTGELFF TGCGCCAGCAGCTTTACTGACAGGAACACCGGGGAGCTGTTTTTT
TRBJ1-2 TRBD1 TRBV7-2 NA CASSLGGQGGYTF TGTGCCAGCAGCTTAGGGGGACAGGGAGGCTACACCTTC
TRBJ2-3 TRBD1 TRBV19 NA CASSISGTGGTDTQYF TGTGCCAGTAGTATCTCCGGGACAGGGGGCACAGATACGCAGTATTTT
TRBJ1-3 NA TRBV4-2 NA CASSQVAGGNTIYF TGTGCCAGCAGCCAAGTGGCAGGAGGAAACACCATATATTTT
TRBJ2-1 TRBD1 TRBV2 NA CASSLPLGQAAFFRNEQFF TGTGCCAGCAGCCTTCCCCTCGGACAGGCCGCCTTTTTTAGGAATGAGCAGTTCTTC
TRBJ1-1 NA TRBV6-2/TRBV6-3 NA CASSDTGMNTEAFF TGTGCCAGCAGTGACACCGGGATGAACACTGAAGCTTTCTTT
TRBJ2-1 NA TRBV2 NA CASRNVRAGLDEQFF TGTGCCAGCAGAAATGTGCGGGCGGGATTGGATGAGCAGTTCTTC
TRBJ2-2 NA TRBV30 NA CAWSVTNTGELFF TGTGCCTGGAGTGTTACAAACACCGGGGAGCTGTTTTTT
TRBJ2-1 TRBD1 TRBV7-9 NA CASSGGQGSYNEQFF TGTGCCAGCAGCGGCGGACAGGGTTCGTACAATGAGCAGTTCTTC
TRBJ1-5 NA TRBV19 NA CASSSRDLDQPQHF TGTGCCAGTAGTTCGCGGGACTTGGACCAGCCCCAGCATTTT
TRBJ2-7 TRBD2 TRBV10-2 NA CASSESMGGTISYEQYF TGCGCCAGCAGTGAGTCAATGGGAGGGACCATCTCCTACGAGCAGTACTTC
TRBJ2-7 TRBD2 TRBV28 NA CASSLSLAGAYEQYF TGTGCCAGCAGTTTATCACTAGCGGGGGCCTACGAGCAGTACTTC
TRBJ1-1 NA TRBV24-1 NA CATSLGTGSTEAFF TGTGCCACCTCCCTTGGAACAGGATCCACTGAAGCTTTCTTT
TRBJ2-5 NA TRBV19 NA CASSSTSHGLATQYF TGTGCCAGTAGTTCCACCTCACATGGCCTGGCGACCCAGTACTTC
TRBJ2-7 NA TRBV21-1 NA CASSKRTGRANEQYF TGTGCCAGCAGCAAACGGACAGGGAGGGCTAACGAGCAGTACTTC
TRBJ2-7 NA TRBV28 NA CASSLRGLEQYF TGTGCCAGCAGTTTACGAGGCCTCGAGCAGTACTTC
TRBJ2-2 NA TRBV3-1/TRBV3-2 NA CASSQGGGPGRGELFF TGTGCCAGCAGCCAAGGGGGAGGACCCGGCCGAGGGGAGCTGTTTTTT